Listed here are 27 T cell receptor beta chains from one sample, sequenced in a study of shared clonotypes between healthy human individuals. TCRdb keeps only in-frame clones here, not all; method: immunoSEQ multiplex PCR. Seen here are 1.5 million to 1.9 million clones, around 98% observed once, and the top ten hold 0.4% to 0.55%. The specimen was naive CD4+ T cells sorted from blood. Documented subset: CD45RA+ positively selected. These receptors were taken from a man younger than 45 in good health.

The chain uses TRBV5-6 and TRBJ1-2; D unclear. Germline V gene data show CDR1 as SGHDT and CDR2 as YYEEEE. Trimming removed 0 bases at V and 6 bases at J, with 15 bases between. CDR3 length: 15 residues. CDR3 region: CASSLAGVSAHGYTF. The CDR3 DNA is TGTGCCAGCAGCTTGGCCGGGGTATCGGCCCATGGCTACACCTTC. The full variable domain, completed using reference TRBV5-6 and TRBJ1-2, is DAGVTQSPTHLIKTRGQQVTLRCSPKSGHDTVSWYQQALGQGPQFIFQYYEEEERQRGNFPDRFSGHQFPNYSSELNVNALLLGDSALYLCASSLAGVSAHGYTFGSGTRLTVV.

The V call is TRBV2, the J call TRBJ2-7; no reliable D call. This CDR3 has 13 amino acids. In germline, CDR1 is SNHLY, CDR2 FYNNEI. V was shortened by 7 bases and J by 5 bases, with 15 bases between the two germline ends. The CDR3 DNA is TGTGCCAGCAACTGGTTGGGTGTAGACGAGCAGTACTTC. Amino acids: CASNWLGVDEQYF.

This sequence joins TRBV18 and TRBJ2-7; the D is unclear. With 2 bases removed from V and 3 bases from J, the gap between germline ends came to 8 bases. CDR1 is KGHSH and CDR2 is LQKENI in the germline V gene. The CDR3 is 13 amino acids. CDR3 nucleotide sequence: TGTGCCAGCTCACCAACTCTAGACTACGAGCAGTACTTC. It encodes CASSPTLDYEQYF.

This sequence joins TRBV28 and TRBJ2-7; 9 positions match TRBD1. The CDR3 is made up of 16 amino acids. Germline assignment: CDR1 MDHEN and CDR2 SYDVKM. V was clipped by 6 bases and J by 3 bases; unmatched bases: 12. CDR3 residues: CASSIGTGRLGYEQYF. CDR3 bases: TGTGCCAGCAGCATTGGGACAGGGCGGTTGGGCTACGAGCAGTACTTC.

This clone appeared a single time. This chain connects TRBV27 to TRBJ2-5, with TRBD1 as a possible D gene (5 bases). V lost 6 bases and J 5 bases, leaving 13 bases between the germline ends. The CDR3 totals 13 residues. CDR1 is MNHEY, CDR2 SMNVEV, per germline (reference sequence). The chain's CDR3 is CASRQTGYETQYF. In nucleotides, the CDR3 is TGTGCCAGCAGGCAAACAGGTTATGAGACCCAGTACTTC.

The V call is TRBV5-1, the J call TRBJ2-1; 11 nucleotides agree with TRBD2. The CDR3 sequence is 17 residues long. Germline V CDR1 and CDR2: SGHRS, YFSETQ. V lost 1 base to trimming and J lost 7 bases; unmatched junction nucleotides: 10. The CDR3 bases are TGCGCCAGCAGCTTGAGTCTAGCGGGAGGCCGGGGAAATGAGCAGTTCTTC. It codes for CASSLSLAGGRGNEQFF. The full variable domain, its missing parts supplied by reference TRBV5-1 and TRBJ2-1, is KAGVTQTPRYLIKTRGQQVTLSCSPISGHRSVSWYQQTPGQGLQFLFEYFSETQRNKGNFPGRFSGRQFSNSRSEMNVSTLELGDSALYLCASSLSLAGGRGNEQFFGPGTRLTVL.

The V call is TRBV5-4, the J call TRBJ2-7; 7 bases are a match to TRBD2. This CDR3 spans 16 amino acids. The germline V gene has CDR1 SGHNT and CDR2 YYREEE (reference sequence). V was pared by 0 bases and J by 0 bases, with 6 bases of the junction left unmatched. CDR3 region: CASSLVGLGISYEQYF. CDR3 coding DNA: TGTGCCAGCAGCTTGGTTGGACTAGGAATCTCCTACGAGCAGTACTTC.

The chain couples TRBV2 to TRBJ1-2; D might be TRBD1 (5 bases). The CDR3 extends over 13 amino acids. V was trimmed by 4 bases and J by 3 bases, leaving 9 bases between them. CDR1 is SNHLY and CDR2 is FYNNEI in the germline V gene. DNA of the CDR3: TGTGCCAGCAGTGGCGGCAGGGACTATGGCTACACCTTC. This sequence encodes CASSGGRDYGYTF.

V is TRBV18 and J is TRBJ2-7; D gene ambiguous. The CDR3 is 15 amino acids. V was trimmed by 3 bases and J by 2 bases, leaving 14 bases between them. The germline CDR1 and CDR2 sequences are KGHSH and LQKENI. For the CDR3, the DNA is TGTGCCAGCTCACCCGACCCCCGCTTCCCCTACGAGCAGTACTTC. Its protein is CASSPDPRFPYEQYF.

Note on this clone: Within the sample, other DNA sequences also encode this same CDR3. The chain combines TRBV5-1 with TRBJ2-7; D call uncertain. Germline V gives CDR1 SGHRS, CDR2 YFSETQ. The CDR3 consists of 14 residues. Trimming took off 1 base at V and 0 bases at J, with 8 bases between the two ends. In nucleotides, the CDR3 is TGCGCCAGCAGCTTGACAAGTAGCTCCTACGAGCAGTACTTC. Translation: CASSLTSSSYEQYF.

The chain joins TRBV6-1 to TRBJ2-4, with D perhaps matching TRBD2 (6 bases). CDR1 is MNHNS, CDR2 SASEGT, per germline. The CDR3 has 17 residues. V lost 1 base and J 1 base, leaving 14 bases between the germline ends. The CDR3 protein is CASSEEWRERAKNIQYF. Here the CDR3 DNA reads TGTGCCAGCAGTGAAGAATGGCGGGAACGGGCCAAAAACATTCAGTACTTC.

This chain connects TRBV29-1 to TRBJ2-3, with TRBD2 matching 8 bases. The CDR3 extends over 16 amino acids. The germline V gene has CDR1 SQVTM and CDR2 ANQGSEA. V gave up 4 bases and J gave up 4 bases; unmatched junction bases: 13. The CDR3 nucleotides are TGCAGCGTTGTTGGCGGGAGGTCGCTCAGAGCAGATACGCAGTATTTT. Translation gives CSVVGGRSLRADTQYF.

CDR3 region: CASSELAGVSEQYF. In DNA, the CDR3 is TGCGCCAGCAGTGAACTAGCGGGAGTAAGCGAGCAGTACTTC. The chain carries TRBV10-1 and TRBJ2-7; the match to TRBD2 covers 11 bases. This CDR3 is built from 14 residues. Per the germline V gene, CDR1 is WNHNN and CDR2 is SYGVQD (reference sequence). V lost 3 bases, J lost 6 bases, and 4 bases stayed unmatched.

The CDR3 DNA reads TGTGCCAGCGGAAGGGGGTCTGGGGCCAACGTCCTGACTTTC. Translated: CASGRGSGANVLTF. The V gene is TRBV6-6, the J gene TRBJ2-6; maybe TRBD1 (6 bases). Looked up from germline, CDR1 is MNHNY and CDR2 is SVGAGI (reference sequence). Trimming pared 8 bases from V and 1 base from J, leaving 9 bases between. CDR3 length: 14 amino acids.

J is TRBJ2-7 and V is TRBV6-1; 9 nucleotides line up with TRBD1. Trimming at V came to 6 bases and at J to 6 bases, leaving 6 bases not matched to a gene. The CDR3 has 13 amino acids. The germline CDR1 and CDR2 sequences are MNHNS and SASEGT. The CDR3 spells CASRDRGIPEQYF. The CDR3 DNA reads TGTGCCAGCAGGGACAGGGGAATTCCCGAGCAGTACTTC.

This clone was picked up one time. V usage is TRBV13 and J usage is TRBJ2-1, with D unresolved. The CDR3 sequence is 16 residues long. Trimming stripped 0 bases from V and 7 bases from J, with 16 bases between. Germline V lookup: CDR1 PRHDT, CDR2 FYEKMQ (reference sequence). The CDR3 reads CASSLGLVLIGNEQFF. Here the CDR3 DNA reads TGTGCCAGCAGCTTAGGCCTAGTCTTGATAGGGAATGAGCAGTTCTTC.

The chain uses TRBV7-2 and TRBJ2-4; 7 positions match TRBD2. Germline lookup yields CDR1 SGHTA and CDR2 FQGNSA. Germline trimming cut 1 base from V and 1 base from J; bases unmatched to any gene: 10. This CDR3 has 18 residues. The CDR3 bases are TGTGCCAGCAGCTTAGTGAGCGGGACGTATGTTGCCAAAAACATTCAGTACTTC. Translated: CASSLVSGTYVAKNIQYF.

The rearrangement joins TRBV4-1 to TRBJ2-1, with unresolved D. Germline-derived CDR1 and CDR2 are MGHRA and YSYEKL. V lost 1 base and J lost 7, with 11 bases in between. The CDR3 is 14 amino acids. The DNA for the CDR3 is TGCGCCAGCAGCCAAGTCGCCAGCTCGAATGAGCAGTTCTTC. This gives the protein CASSQVASSNEQFF.

This chain joins TRBV6-5 and TRBJ2-3; possible D gene TRBD1, 5 bases. The CDR3 is 15 amino acids. The V end was cut by 2 bases, the J end by 0 bases, with 9 bases between. Germline CDR1 and CDR2: MNHEY and SVGAGI. This chain's CDR3 is CASSYLRGSTDTQYF. CDR3 in DNA: TGTGCCAGCAGTTACCTTAGGGGTAGCACAGATACGCAGTATTTT.

The chain links TRBV5-1 to TRBJ2-1; D is undetermined. Germline CDR1 is SGHRS and CDR2 is YFSETQ. V gave up 1 base and J gave up 0 bases, with 8 bases separating them. This CDR3 is 15 amino acids long. The CDR3 loop is CASSLLSNSYNEQFF. DNA for the CDR3: TGCGCCAGCAGCTTGCTCTCGAACTCCTACAATGAGCAGTTCTTC.

V is TRBV18 and J is TRBJ1-2, with 7 nucleotides matching TRBD1. The CDR3 spans 16 residues. CDR1 KGHSH and CDR2 LQKENI come from the germline V gene. V gave up 2 bases and J gave up 4 bases; unmatched junction bases: 10. CDR3 sequence: CASSPASLGQFYGYTF. CDR3 in DNA: TGTGCCAGCTCACCAGCCTCACTGGGACAGTTCTATGGCTACACCTTC.

The chain employs TRBV30 and TRBJ1-3; no clear D gene. The V end lost 0 bases, the J end lost 3 bases, and 15 bases lay between the germline ends. The CDR3 extends over 16 amino acids. Germline V lookup: CDR1 GTSNPN, CDR2 SVGIG (reference sequence). The CDR3 bases are TGTGCCTGGAGTGTAAATCGACCGCTCTTTGGAAACACCATATATTTT. This sequence encodes CAWSVNRPLFGNTIYF.

The chain uses TRBV12-5 and TRBJ2-2; D not resolved. With 7 bases removed from V and 0 bases from J, the gap between germline ends came to 9 bases. The CDR3 is made up of 14 amino acids. Germline V lookup: CDR1 LGHNT, CDR2 FRNRAP. The CDR3 nucleotides are TGTGCTAGTGCGGCAGGAACGAACACCGGGGAGCTGTTTTTT. Protein sequence: CASAAGTNTGELFF.

V and J are TRBV10-2 and TRBJ2-7; D ambiguous. This CDR3 has 13 residues. V gave up 2 bases and J gave up 2 bases, with 7 bases separating them. Germline V gene lookup returns CDR1 WSHSY and CDR2 SAAADI. The CDR3 reads CASSERFAYEQYF. As DNA, the CDR3 is TGCGCCAGCAGTGAGAGATTTGCCTACGAGCAGTACTTC.

J is TRBJ2-7 and V is TRBV4-1, with TRBD1 as a possible D gene (7 bases). Germline V gene data show CDR1 as MGHRA and CDR2 as YSYEKL. CDR3 length: 16 amino acids. Trimming left V 4 bases short and J 3 bases short, with 19 bases between. The CDR3 DNA reads as TGCGCCAGCAGCCTTCCAGGGGGTAGTAGCGGCTACGAGCAGTACTTC. Amino acids: CASSLPGGSSGYEQYF.

CDR3 nucleotides: TGCGCCAGCAGTCCTGGGACAGGGAAAGCTTTCTTT. This codes for CASSPGTGKAFF. V gene TRBV4-1 combines with J gene TRBJ1-1; 9 positions agree with TRBD1. Germline CDR1 MGHRA, CDR2 YSYEKL. The CDR3 has 12 amino acids. Unmatched junction bases numbered 5, after V lost 6 bases and J lost 9 bases.

The chain combines TRBV15 with TRBJ2-7, with unresolved D. The CDR3 is 13 residues long. Looked up from germline, CDR1 is LNHNV and CDR2 is YYDKDF (reference sequence). V lost 0 bases, J lost 5 bases, and 8 bases lay in between. The CDR3 sequence is CATSRDTSDEQYF. In DNA, the CDR3 is TGTGCCACCAGCAGAGACACCTCAGACGAGCAGTACTTC.